Sequencing of this T cell receptor (delta chain) was carried out in a study of delta chains in infants with herpesvirus infections. Study overall: From birth, Ugandan infants were followed prospectively for primary CMV infection. Infants infected with CMV after birth were searched for public fetal Vdelta1/Vgamma8 clonotype.

Gamma-chain- and delta-chain-specific primers converted PBMC RNA into TCR cDNA. With CATT, TCRdb re-called clones from the RT-PCR reads. Of under 2,000 delta-chain clones listed, 28% are singletons. A remark on this clone: What it recognizes is unknown.

Study-wide findings and caveats: The public clonotype appeared only at the first post-infection time point.

This CDR3 spans 22 amino acids. V lost 0 bases, J lost 1 base, and 21 bases stayed unmatched. Germline V gene lookup returns CDR1 TSWWSYY and CDR2 QGS. The genes are TRDV1 and TRDJ1; 9 nucleotides match TRDD3. This TCR was sampled from a human donor who was a Ugandan infant, either HIV-exposed or HIV-unexposed (not recorded which). The starting material was peripheral blood, obtained at time point 3 of longitudinal follow-up. CDR3 amino acids: CALGELEWNWGTPLPRTDKLIF. The CDR3 DNA sequence: TGTGCTCTTGGGGAACTAGAATGGAACTGGGGGACCCCACTACCACGCACCGATAAACTCATCTTT.